The text below deals with one T cell receptor beta chain. These data come from a study of blood T cell repertoires in COVID-19. Using immunoSEQ multiplex PCR, the repertoire was profiled, and TCRdb retains in-frame clones only, with some absent. The top ten hold 2.6% of the sample, which has about 75,000 clones, around 67% seen once. The length of the CDR3 is 15 residues. CDR1 SGDLS and CDR2 YYNGEE come from the germline V gene. The junction had 7 bases not matched to a gene; V was cut back by 0 bases and J by 5 bases. Sequenced input: peripheral blood. The chain has TRBV9 and TRBJ2-5, with 7 positions matching TRBD1. The receptor was derived from a human donor with acute or convalescent COVID-19. The donor label of this sample is uncertain. The DNA of the CDR3 is TGTGCCAGCAGCGTAGAGGGACAGTTGAGGGAGACCCAGTACTTC. It encodes CASSVEGQLRETQYF.